The 29 T cell receptor beta chains below were found in one sample sequenced in a study of metastatic and nonmetastatic thyroid tumors (dated by TCRdb to about 2020). No treatment had been received by any patient before thyroid surgery. The protocol used for the library was PCR. The reads were generated on an Illumina HiSeq 4000. TCRdb took the public reads, trimmed them with fastp at Q25, ran MiXCR for clone calling and kept in-frame beta chains. The sample has about 29,000 clones on record, 16% of them singletons. The ten largest clones represent around 4.5% of the sample. The sample was blood. Receptors were obtained from a female donor with papillary thyroid cancer or a benign thyroid nodule (not recorded which). Some clones in this sample may be carry-over from other donors' samples.

To note about this clone: Without the conserved terminal phenylalanine or tryptophan, this CDR3 likely stems from a read error. The DNA of the CDR3 is TGTGCCAGCACCCAGATTAGCAATCAGCACCAGCATTCT. As protein: CASTQISNQHQHS. The V call is TRBV28, the J call TRBJ1-5; no clear D gene. CDR3 size: 13 residues. Germline V CDR1 and CDR2: MDHEN, SYDVKM.

The chain is built from TRBV4-1 and TRBJ2-7; D may correspond to TRBD1 or TRBD2 (5 bases each). The CDR3 is 15 amino acids. The germline V and J ends were trimmed by 2 bases and 3 bases, with 14 bases remaining between them. Germline assignment: CDR1 MGHRA and CDR2 YSYEKL. CDR3 amino acids: CASSQYPGPVYEQYF. Written as DNA, the CDR3 is TGCGCCAGCAGCCAATATCCGGGACCAGTCTACGAGCAGTACTTC.

This clone was found many times. This chain links TRBV28 with TRBJ1-3; D unclear. Trimming cost V 5 bases and J 0 bases, with 8 bases left between them. Germline values: CDR1 MDHEN, CDR2 SYDVKM. The CDR3 covers 14 residues. The CDR3 loop is CASSGVASGNTIYF. The CDR3, as DNA: TGTGCCAGCAGTGGGGTCGCCTCTGGAAACACCATATATTTT.

The genes are TRBV12-3 or TRBV12-4 and TRBJ2-7; 8 bases map to TRBD2. V was pared by 5 bases and J by 5 bases, with 8 bases of the junction left unmatched. This CDR3 comprises 14 residues. In DNA, the CDR3 is TGTGCCAGCAGTCCCGGGGGGGGGCCCGACGAGCAGTACTTC. This codes for CASSPGGGPDEQYF.

This chain joins TRBV6-1 and TRBJ2-7; no clear D gene. The V end was cut by 10 bases, the J end by 3 bases, with 13 bases between. Germline-derived CDR1 and CDR2 are MNHNS and SASEGT. The CDR3 extends over 12 amino acids. The CDR3 DNA follows: TGTGCCATCATCCGACACGACTACGAGCAGTACTTC. Amino acids: CAIIRHDYEQYF.

There are many counts of this clone. J is TRBJ1-2 and V is TRBV19; TRBD1 matches at 9 bases. The length of the CDR3 is 14 residues. The ends lost 6 bases at V and 1 base at J; junction bases unmatched: 3. The germline V gene encodes CDR1 LNHDA and CDR2 SQIVND (reference sequence). The CDR3 DNA is TGTGCCAGTAGACCGACAGGGGGTAACTATGGCTACACCTTC. This sequence encodes CASRPTGGNYGYTF.

In this sample, this clone turned up many times. This chain joins TRBV3-1 and TRBJ2-7, with D possibly matching TRBD1 (6 bases). The germline gives CDR1 LGHDT, CDR2 YNNKEL (reference sequence). CDR3 size: 13 residues. The V end was cut by 4 bases, the J end by 3 bases, with 10 bases between. DNA of the CDR3: TGTGCCAGCAGCCCACGGGACAACTACGAGCAGTACTTC. It translates to CASSPRDNYEQYF.

This clone appeared many times. The V call is TRBV7-3, the J call TRBJ2-3; the D gene is possibly TRBD1 (6 bases). The CDR3 runs 15 residues. V was clipped by 5 bases and J by 2 bases, with 14 bases between them. CDR1 SGHTA and CDR2 FQGTGA come from the germline V gene. CDR3 sequence reads: CASSPTGQPTDTQYF. In nucleotides, the CDR3 is TGTGCCAGCAGCCCCACCGGACAGCCCACAGATACGCAGTATTTT.

This clone occurred many times. The chain links TRBV28 to TRBJ2-7, with D possibly TRBD1 on 6 matching bases. This CDR3 comprises 15 residues. CDR1 is MDHEN and CDR2 is SYDVKM in the germline V gene. V dropped 1 base and J dropped 3 bases, with 13 bases sitting between them. The CDR3 here is CASSLSGGVRYEQYF. In DNA form, the CDR3 reads TGTGCCAGCAGTTTATCTGGGGGCGTCCGCTACGAGCAGTACTTC.

This clone occurred many times. The rearrangement joins TRBV12-3 or TRBV12-4 to TRBJ2-5, with 8 bases aligning to TRBD2. The CDR3 is 13 residues long. Unmatched junction bases numbered 1, after V lost 2 bases and J lost 5 bases. The CDR3: CASSLTGGETQYF. The CDR3, as DNA: TGTGCCAGCAGTTTAACGGGAGGGGAGACCCAGTACTTC.

This clone turned up a few times. The chain couples TRBV20-1 to TRBJ1-2; D ambiguous. The CDR3 covers 12 residues. Germline CDR1 is DFQATT and CDR2 is SNEGSKA (reference sequence). V dropped 8 bases and J dropped 5 bases, with 15 bases sitting between them. CDR3 nucleotides: TGCAGTTCTATAGTGGGGTCGTATGGCTACACCTTC. This gives the protein CSSIVGSYGYTF.

Comment on this clone: Because it lacks the conserved phenylalanine or tryptophan at the end, this CDR3 is likely a read error. V and J are TRBV19 and TRBJ2-3, with D perhaps given as TRBD1 or TRBD2 (6 bases each). Germline V gives CDR1 LNHDA, CDR2 SQIVND (reference sequence). The CDR3 runs 16 residues. DNA of the CDR3: TGTGCCAGTAGCCTTCGGGGGCGCAGCCGCACAGATACTCAGTATTTG. Its translation is CASSLRGRSRTDTQYL.

The chain is built from TRBV6-1 and TRBJ1-6; 8 nucleotides line up with TRBD1. Trimming cost V 4 bases and J 7 bases; bases outside gene matches: 3. The CDR3 totals 14 residues. The germline V gene has CDR1 MNHNS and CDR2 SASEGT. The chain's CDR3 is CASSAWTGNSPLHF. Written as DNA, the CDR3 is TGTGCCAGCAGTGCATGGACAGGGAATTCACCCCTCCACTTT.

This clone came up many times. This rearrangement joins TRBV5-1 to TRBJ2-2; D gene uncertain. The CDR3 extends over 13 amino acids. V lost 4 bases and J 4 bases, leaving 8 bases between the germline ends. The germline V gene has CDR1 SGHRS and CDR2 YFSETQ. CDR3 DNA: TGCGCCAGCAGCCCCGCTGGCACCGGGGAGCTGTTTTTT. Translation gives CASSPAGTGELFF.

Ten or more counts support this clone. This chain links TRBV12-3 or TRBV12-4 with TRBJ2-2, with TRBD2 matching over 11 bases. V was clipped by 2 bases and J by 6 bases; unmatched bases: 2. The CDR3 totals 15 residues. The CDR3 loop is CASSLTSGSAGELFF. CDR3 DNA sequence: TGTGCCAGCAGTTTAACTAGCGGGAGCGCCGGGGAGCTGTTTTTT.

This clone was counted ten times or more. The gene calls are TRBV6-1 and TRBJ1-5, with 7 bases fitting TRBD1. Germline CDR1 reads MNHNS; CDR2 reads SASEGT. The J segment lost 6 bases and the V segment lost 6 bases, leaving 5 bases of the junction unmatched. The CDR3 loop spans 13 amino acids. This CDR3 is CASRDRRFQPQHF. The CDR3 DNA reads as TGTGCCAGCAGGGACAGGAGATTTCAGCCCCAGCATTTT.

The rearrangement links TRBV30 to TRBJ1-2; 10 bases line up with TRBD1. The germline gives CDR1 GTSNPN, CDR2 SVGIG (reference sequence). Trimming removed 0 bases from V and 7 bases from J; junction bases left unmatched: 2. This CDR3 has 13 amino acids. CDR3 in amino acids: CAWSVRTGGGYTF. CDR3 bases: TGTGCCTGGAGTGTACGGACAGGGGGTGGCTACACCTTC.

The chain joins TRBV6-1 to TRBJ1-3; D gene unclear. The germline V gene has CDR1 MNHNS and CDR2 SASEGT. Trimming shortened V by 2 bases and J by 2 bases, and 13 bases separated the two germline ends. This CDR3 has 16 residues. The CDR3 DNA follows: TGTGCCAGCAGTGAAAGGTACAGACGTCCTGGAAACACCATATATTTT. It encodes CASSERYRRPGNTIYF.

In its sample, this clone was seen many times. This chain uses TRBV20-1 with TRBJ1-5, with no clear D. CDR1 and CDR2 (germline): DFQATT, SNEGSKA (reference sequence). Trimming took 0 bases from V and 5 from J, leaving 14 bases between them. The CDR3 extends over 15 amino acids. As DNA, the CDR3 is TGCAGTGCTAGAGATCCGGAGGATAACGATCAGCCCCAGCATTTT. Its translation is CSARDPEDNDQPQHF.

The rearrangement links TRBV7-6 to TRBJ2-1, with 8 bases aligning to TRBD2. CDR3 size: 14 residues. Looked up from germline, CDR1 is SGHVS and CDR2 is FNYEAQ. Trimming cost V 5 bases and J 10 bases; bases outside gene matches: 10. CDR3 sequence: CASSHGTRGREQFF. The CDR3 DNA is TGTGCCAGCAGCCACGGGACTAGAGGGAGAGAGCAGTTCTTC.

This clone was seen at least ten times. V is TRBV4-1 and J is TRBJ1-2; TRBD1 is a possible D gene (5 bases). The CDR3 contains 13 residues. Germline V gives CDR1 MGHRA, CDR2 YSYEKL. V was clipped by 2 bases and J by 2 bases, with 6 bases between them. The CDR3 reads CASSQSGNYGYTF. CDR3 DNA sequence: TGCGCCAGCAGCCAATCAGGGAACTATGGCTACACCTTC.

The V gene is TRBV11-2, the J gene TRBJ2-7, with D possibly TRBD2 on 5 matching bases. Germline V CDR1 and CDR2: SGHAT, FQNNGV. Trimming left V 3 bases short and J 3 bases short, with 9 bases between. The CDR3 is made up of 13 amino acids. The CDR3 DNA is TGTGCCAGCAGCTTTAGCGATTTCTACGAGCAGTACTTC. The encoded protein is CASSFSDFYEQYF.

This clone was counted many times. V usage is TRBV20-1 and J usage is TRBJ2-1; 12 bases map to TRBD2. V lost 6 bases and J lost 1; bases outside the gene matches: 10. The CDR3 is made up of 17 amino acids. Germline CDR1 DFQATT, CDR2 SNEGSKA (reference sequence). CDR3 DNA: TGCAGTGCCACGATTACTAGCGGGAGGAGTTCCTACAATGAGCAGTTCTTC. It yields the protein CSATITSGRSSYNEQFF.

This chain connects TRBV7-2 to TRBJ1-6; D remains unclear. Trimming took off 2 bases at V and 6 bases at J, with 11 bases between the two ends. The CDR3 loop spans 15 amino acids. Germline V gene lookup returns CDR1 SGHTA and CDR2 FQGNSA. DNA for the CDR3: TGTGCCAGCAGCTTACTTCGGAGTCGTAATTCACCCCTCCACTTT. It encodes CASSLLRSRNSPLHF.

By its share, this clone is medium-sized. The chain has TRBV12-3 or TRBV12-4 and TRBJ2-7; 11 bases are a match to TRBD2. The V segment lost 4 bases and the J segment 2 bases; nucleotides outside the gene matches: 1. The CDR3 consists of 14 residues. The CDR3 DNA reads TGTGCCAGCAGTTCGGGACTAGCGGCCTACGAGCAGTACTTC. It translates to CASSSGLAAYEQYF.

As concerns this clone: This may come from a read error, since a much larger clone is one base off. Other nucleotide sequences from this sample produce the same CDR3. The genes are TRBV15 and TRBJ2-1; possible D gene TRBD2, 6 bases. The CDR3 has 16 residues. Germline V gene sequence: CDR1 LNHNV, CDR2 YYDKDF (reference sequence). Trimming cost V 3 bases and J 7 bases, with 19 bases left between them. CDR3 region: CATSRDGGPLVNEQFF. The CDR3 region has the DNA TGTGCCACCAGCAGGGATGGAGGGCCTCTGGTAAATGAGCAGTTCTTC. Full variable domain (remainder filled in from reference TRBV15 and TRBJ2-1): DAMVIQNPRYQVTQFGKPVTLSCSQTLNHNVMYWYQQKSSQAPKLLFHYYDKDFNNEADTPDNFQSRRPNTSFCFLDIRSPGLGDTAMYLCATSRDGGPLVNEQFFGPGTRLTVL.

This clone came up many times. The rearrangement links TRBV7-3 to TRBJ1-1, with a tentative D call TRBD1 (5 bases). The V gene's germline CDR1 is SGHTA and CDR2 FQGTGA. Trimming cost V 2 bases and J 1 base, with 8 bases left between them. The CDR3 extends over 14 amino acids. Here the CDR3 reads CASSLGTTNTEAFF. The CDR3 nucleotides are TGTGCCAGCAGCTTAGGGACTACGAACACTGAAGCTTTCTTT. The full variable domain, in which reference TRBV7-3 and TRBJ1-1 provide the parts outside the CDR3, is GAGVSQTPSNKVTEKGKYVELRCDPISGHTALYWYRQSLGQGPEFLIYFQGTGAADDSGLPNDRFFAVRPEGSVSTLKIQRTERGDSAVYLCASSLGTTNTEAFFGQGTRLTVV.

As for this clone: A much larger clone differs from this one at a single base, so this may be a read error. The CDR3: CASLGGARAYTQYF. The CDR3 DNA reads as TGTGCCAGCCTCGGGGGAGCGAGAGCATATACGCAGTATTTT. V gene TRBV2 combines with J gene TRBJ2-3; tentative D call: TRBD2 (6 bases). Trimming left V 8 bases short and J 7 bases short, with 19 bases between. Germline V lookup: CDR1 SNHLY, CDR2 FYNNEI. The CDR3 covers 14 residues.

This clone has ten or more counts. V and J are TRBV9 and TRBJ2-7, with 11 positions matching TRBD2. Germline V lookup: CDR1 SGDLS, CDR2 YYNGEE. The CDR3 runs to 15 residues. Losses at the gene ends were 4 bases for V and 7 bases for J; bases not matched to a gene: 10. DNA of the CDR3: TGTGCCAGCAGCTCAAGACTAGCGGGGATGGGAGAGCAGTACTTC. Amino acids: CASSSRLAGMGEQYF. Looking up the rest from reference TRBV9 and TRBJ2-7 gives the full variable domain: DSGVTQTPKHLITATGQRVTLRCSPRSGDLSVYWYQQSLDQGLQFLIQYYNGEERAKGNILERFSAQQFPDLHSELNLSSLELGDSALYFCASSSRLAGMGEQYFGPGTRLTVT.